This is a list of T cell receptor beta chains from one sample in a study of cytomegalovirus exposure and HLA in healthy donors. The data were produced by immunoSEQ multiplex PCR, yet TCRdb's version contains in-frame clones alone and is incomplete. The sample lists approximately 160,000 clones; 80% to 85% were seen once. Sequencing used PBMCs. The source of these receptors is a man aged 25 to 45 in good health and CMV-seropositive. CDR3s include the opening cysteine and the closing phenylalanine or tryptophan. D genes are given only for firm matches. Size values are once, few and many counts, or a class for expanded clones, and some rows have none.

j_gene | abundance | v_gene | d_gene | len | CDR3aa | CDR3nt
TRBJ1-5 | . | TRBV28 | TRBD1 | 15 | CASSYRGGSNQPQHF | TGTGCCAGCTCCTACAGGGGAGGAAGCAATCAGCCCCAGCATTTT
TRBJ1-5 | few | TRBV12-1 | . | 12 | CDSREGNQPQHF | TGTGACTCCAGGGAAGGCAATCAGCCCCAGCATTTT
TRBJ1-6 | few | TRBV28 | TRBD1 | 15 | CASSSRTGGNSPLHF | TGTGCCAGCAGTTCAAGGACAGGGGGTAATTCACCCCTCCACTTT
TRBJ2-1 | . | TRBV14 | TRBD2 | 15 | CASTQRGGAHNEQFF | TGTGCCAGCACCCAACGGGGGGGGGCACACAATGAGCAGTTCTTC
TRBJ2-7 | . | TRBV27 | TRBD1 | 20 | CASSLFTPGQGLYRNSEQYF | TGTGCCAGCAGTTTATTTACTCCGGGACAGGGGTTGTACCGAAATAGTGAGCAGTACTTC
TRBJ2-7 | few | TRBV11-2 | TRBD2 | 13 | CASSETSPFQQYF | TGTGCCAGCAGCGAGACTAGCCCTTTCCAGCAGTACTTC
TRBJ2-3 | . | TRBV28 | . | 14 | CASSDPQGSDTQYF | TGTGCCAGCAGTGACCCCCAGGGATCGGATACGCAGTATTTT
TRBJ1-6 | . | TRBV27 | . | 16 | CASSSKRQGGNSPLHF | TGTGCCAGCAGTTCAAAAAGGCAGGGAGGCAATTCACCCCTCCACTTT
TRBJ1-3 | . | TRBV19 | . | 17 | CASTRAAGEQSGNTIYF | TGTGCCAGTACTCGCGCTGCAGGGGAACAATCTGGAAACACCATATATTTT
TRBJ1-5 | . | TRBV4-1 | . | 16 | CASSLGRGVKNQPQHF | TGCGCCAGCAGCCTAGGACGGGGAGTGAAGAATCAGCCCCAGCATTTT
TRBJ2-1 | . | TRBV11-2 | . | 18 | CASSPPLLERTFYNEQFF | TGTGCCAGCAGCCCGCCCCTGTTGGAGCGGACCTTCTACAATGAGCAGTTCTTC
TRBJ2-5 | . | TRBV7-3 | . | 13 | CASSRDSEETQYF | TGTGCCAGCAGCCGTGATTCGGAGGAGACCCAGTACTTC
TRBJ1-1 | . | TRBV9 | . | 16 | CASSKSGGALNTEAFF | TGTGCCAGCTCGAAAAGCGGGGGGGCCTTGAACACTGAAGCTTTCTTT
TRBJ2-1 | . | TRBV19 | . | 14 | CASSSTIDSNEQFF | TGTGCCAGTAGTAGTACTATCGATAGCAATGAGCAGTTCTTC
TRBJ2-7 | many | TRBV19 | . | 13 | CASNLWGTYEQYF | TGTGCCAGTAACCTGTGGGGCACCTACGAGCAGTACTTC
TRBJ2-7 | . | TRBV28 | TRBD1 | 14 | CASSFGTVFYEQYF | TGTGCCAGCAGCTTCGGGACAGTTTTCTACGAGCAGTACTTC
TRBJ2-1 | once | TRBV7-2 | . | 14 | CASRTQLPYNEQFF | TGTGCCAGCCGAACGCAACTTCCCTACAATGAGCAGTTCTTC
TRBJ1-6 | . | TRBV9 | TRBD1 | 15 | CASSGPGQGTAPLHF | TGTGCCAGCAGCGGTCCGGGACAGGGGACGGCACCCCTCCACTTT
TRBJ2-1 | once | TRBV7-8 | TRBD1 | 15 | CASRAGTVGYNEQFF | TGTGCCAGCAGAGCCGGGACAGTTGGCTACAATGAGCAGTTCTTC
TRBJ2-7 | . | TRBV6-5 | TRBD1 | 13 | CASSYDRGYEQYF | TGTGCCAGCAGTTACGACAGGGGCTACGAGCAGTACTTC
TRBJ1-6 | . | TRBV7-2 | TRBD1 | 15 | CASTTQGLYNSPLHF | TGTGCCAGCACCACACAGGGGCTTTATAATTCACCCCTCCACTTT
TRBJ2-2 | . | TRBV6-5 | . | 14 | CASSYGGFTGELFF | TGTGCCAGCAGTTACGGGGGGTTCACCGGGGAGCTGTTTTTT
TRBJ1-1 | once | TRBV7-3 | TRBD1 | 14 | CASSLNDRVSEAFF | TGTGCCAGCAGCTTAAATGACAGGGTGTCTGAAGCTTTCTTT
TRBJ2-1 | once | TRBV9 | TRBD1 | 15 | CASSVNGQGANEQFF | TGTGCCAGCAGCGTTAACGGACAGGGGGCCAATGAGCAGTTCTTC
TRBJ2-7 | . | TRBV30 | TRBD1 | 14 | CAWSAGTGAYEQYF | TGTGCCTGGAGTGCCGGGACAGGGGCCTACGAGCAGTACTTC
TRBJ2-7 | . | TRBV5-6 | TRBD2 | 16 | CASSPGTSGKVYEQYF | TGTGCCAGCAGCCCAGGGACTAGCGGGAAGGTCTACGAGCAGTACTTC
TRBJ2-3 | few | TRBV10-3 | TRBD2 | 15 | CAISEQSGGQDTQYF | TGTGCCATCAGTGAGCAGTCGGGGGGGCAAGATACGCAGTATTTT
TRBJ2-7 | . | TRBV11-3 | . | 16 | CASSSGTGTGAYEQYF | TGTGCCAGCAGCTCAGGTACCGGGACGGGAGCCTACGAGCAGTACTTC
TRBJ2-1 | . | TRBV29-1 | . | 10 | CSVQDFEQFF | TGCAGCGTGCAGGATTTTGAACAGTTCTTC
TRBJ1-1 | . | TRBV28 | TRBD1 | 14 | CATLDRGHSTEAFF | TGTGCCACCTTGGACAGGGGGCACTCCACTGAAGCTTTCTTT
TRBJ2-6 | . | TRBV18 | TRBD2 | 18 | CASSPGLAGVGGANVLTF | TGTGCCAGCTCACCAGGGCTAGCGGGAGTCGGTGGGGCCAACGTCCTGACTTTC
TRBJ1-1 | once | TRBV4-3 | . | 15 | CASSQDRGPGTEAFF | TGCGCCAGCAGCCAAGATCGTGGGCCCGGCACTGAAGCTTTCTTT
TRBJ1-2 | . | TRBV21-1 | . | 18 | CASSKVRQGARANYGYTF | TGTGCCAGCAGCAAAGTTCGGCAGGGGGCGCGTGCTAACTATGGCTACACCTTC
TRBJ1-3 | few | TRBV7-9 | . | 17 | CASSLSPRAYSGNTIYF | TGTGCCAGCAGCTTGTCCCCGAGAGCATACTCTGGAAACACCATATATTTT
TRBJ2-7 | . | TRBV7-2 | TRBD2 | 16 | CASSLLSGGPLYEQYF | TGTGCCAGCAGCTTATTGAGCGGGGGGCCCCTCTACGAGCAGTACTTC
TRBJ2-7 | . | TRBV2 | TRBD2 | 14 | CASSRGTSGYEQYF | TGTGCCAGCAGTCGAGGGACTAGCGGTTACGAGCAGTACTTC
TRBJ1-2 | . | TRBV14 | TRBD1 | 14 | CASSLGQEIYGYTF | TGTGCCAGCAGCCTGGGACAGGAAATCTATGGCTACACCTTC
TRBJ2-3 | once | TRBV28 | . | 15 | CASTRGSESTDTQYF | TGTGCCAGCACCCGGGGGAGCGAGAGCACAGATACGCAGTATTTT
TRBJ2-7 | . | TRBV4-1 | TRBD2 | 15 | CASSQDVAGQRPRHF | TGCGCCAGCAGCCAAGATGTAGCGGGACAACGCCCACGCCACTTC
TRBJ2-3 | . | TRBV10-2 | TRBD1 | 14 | CASSEQGASDTQYF | TGCGCCAGCAGTGAACAGGGGGCGAGTGATACGCAGTATTTT